At least ten counts were recorded for the clone carrying this T cell receptor beta chain. Its antigen remains unknown. This sample was taken from a study of early T cells in non-severe SARS-CoV-2 infection. About the research overall: Chains from this unsorted whole-blood bulk RNA could not be paired.

Researchers tagged individual cDNA molecules with unique molecular identifiers. MiXCR, applied by TCRdb to the 5' RACE reads, yields one record per CDR3 protein. Here the sample spans about 46,000 distinct CDR3 sequences, less than 6.5% being singletons. Study-level points and caveats: Database matching using VDJdb favored anti-spike CD8 responses, with private and CD4 specificities left missing.

Germline CDR1 and CDR2: SGHDN and FVKESK. CDR3 size: 13 residues. The V and J ends lost 4 bases and 4 bases respectively, with 11 bases between them. The receptor comes from an adult who was a healthcare worker with PCR-confirmed SARS-CoV-2 infection or an uninfected control (not recorded which). The source material was whole blood, sampled at baseline. The chain recombines TRBV14 with TRBJ2-7; possibly TRBD1 for D (6 bases). CDR3 in DNA: TGTGCCAGCAGCCGGACAGTCTTGTACGAGCAGTACTTC. Protein: CASSRTVLYEQYF.